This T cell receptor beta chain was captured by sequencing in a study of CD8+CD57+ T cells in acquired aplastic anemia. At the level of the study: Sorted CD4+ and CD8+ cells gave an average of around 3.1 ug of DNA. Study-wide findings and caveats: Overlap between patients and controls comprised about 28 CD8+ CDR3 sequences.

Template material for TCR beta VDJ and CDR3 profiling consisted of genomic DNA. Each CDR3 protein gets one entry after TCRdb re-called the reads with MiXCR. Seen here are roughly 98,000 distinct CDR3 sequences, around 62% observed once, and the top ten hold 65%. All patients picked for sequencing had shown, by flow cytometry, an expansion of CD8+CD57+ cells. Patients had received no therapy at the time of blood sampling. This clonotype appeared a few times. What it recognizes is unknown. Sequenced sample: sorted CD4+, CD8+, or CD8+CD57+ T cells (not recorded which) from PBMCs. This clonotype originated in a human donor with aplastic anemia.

This CDR3 is CASSERHSSGELFF. The CDR3 DNA reads TGTGCCAGCAGTGAACGGCACAGCTCCGGGGAGCTGTTTTTT. The V gene is TRBV2, the J gene TRBJ2-2; D unclear. The CDR3 has 14 amino acids. The V gene's germline CDR1 is SNHLY and CDR2 FYNNEI. The V end was cut by 2 bases, the J end by 6 bases, with 10 bases between.